This TCR beta chain was sequenced for a study of T cell changes during pregnancy in multiple sclerosis. Clones were sequenced by immunoSEQ multiplex PCR, and TCRdb holds only the in-frame ones, with some missing. The table has some 46,000 clones, 80% to 95% seen once. This CDR3 has 17 amino acids. The trim removed 6 bases at V and 0 bases at J, leaving 11 bases unmatched. The sequence derives from a female donor with multiple sclerosis, enrolled in a pregnancy study. Material: peripheral blood, obtained in the third trimester of pregnancy. The chain combines TRBV23-1 with TRBJ2-3; 8 nucleotides align to TRBD1. TRBV23-1 carries the ORF label, with uncertain function. Written as DNA, the CDR3 is TGCGCCAGCAGCCGAACCCGGGACAGGCGGAGCACAGATACGCAGTATTTT. It codes for CASSRTRDRRSTDTQYF.